This is a list of T cell receptor beta chains from one sample in a study of glioma-infiltrating T cells. One entry per CDR3 protein results from TCRdb running MiXCR on the multiplex PCR reads. The top ten clones hold about 12% of a sample with more than 300,000 distinct CDR3 sequences, more than 35% of them seen once. The sequenced sample was glioma tissue, nonneoplastic brain tissue, or PBMCs (not recorded which). These receptors all stem from a human donor with low-grade glioma or glioblastoma, undergoing nonglioma brain surgery, or in good health (not recorded which). Each CDR3 is given with its conserved first and last residue. A D gene is named only where the DNA matches it firmly. The size entry is marked missing in some rows and otherwise reads once, few, many or a size class.

TRBD2,TRBJ2-1,-,TRBV7-2,CASSLSPGTSAEQFF,TGTGCCAGCAGCTTATCACCCGGGACTAGCGCCGAGCAGTTCTTC
-,TRBJ2-7,-,TRBV20-1,CSARSRSDSYEQYF,TGCAGTGCTAGATCACGGTCCGACTCCTACGAGCAGTACTTC
TRBD1,TRBJ1-1,-,TRBV20-1,CSASGTGNTEAFF,TGCAGTGCTTCCGGGACAGGGAACACTGAAGCTTTCTTT
-,TRBJ2-7,few,TRBV7-3,CASSLMGGESYEQYF,TGTGCCAGCAGCTTAATGGGGGGAGAGAGCTACGAGCAGTACTTC
TRBD1,TRBJ2-1,-,TRBV6-2/TRBV6-3,CARRPGTGGFNEQFF,TGTGCCAGAAGACCCGGGACAGGGGGTTTCAATGAGCAGTTCTTC
-,TRBJ2-3,-,TRBV2,CASAWTAGSTDTQYF,TGTGCCAGCGCGTGGACAGCGGGTAGCACAGATACGCAGTATTTT
TRBD2,TRBJ2-5,-,TRBV7-2,CASSLNPAGGQETQYF,TGTGCCAGCAGCTTGAACCCTGCGGGGGGGCAAGAGACCCAGTACTTC
-,TRBJ1-1,many,TRBV28,CASRTLTGPYSNTEAFF,TGTGCCAGCAGAACCCTGACAGGCCCCTATTCGAACACTGAAGCTTTCTTT
-,TRBJ2-1,-,TRBV7-2,CASSPRTGGGFNEQFF,TGTGCCAGCAGCCCCAGGACTGGCGGTGGTTTCAATGAGCAGTTCTTC
TRBD1,TRBJ1-5,few,TRBV20-1,CSATEVRTGGGNQPQHF,TGCAGTGCTACTGAGGTTCGGACAGGGGGAGGCAATCAGCCCCAGCATTTT
-,TRBJ2-7,-,TRBV4-3,CASSQDGAGYEQYF,TGCGCCAGCAGCCAGGACGGGGCGGGCTACGAGCAGTACTTC
-,TRBJ2-5,-,TRBV20-1,CSAFPFQGGIQETQYF,TGCAGTGCTTTCCCTTTTCAGGGGGGAATACAAGAGACCCAGTACTTC
-,TRBJ2-7,few,TRBV24-1,CATTGGNDDEQYF,TGTGCCACCACCGGCGGGAATGACGACGAGCAGTACTTC
-,TRBJ2-7,-,TRBV28,CASSLLERQEHEQYF,TGTGCCAGCAGTTTATTAGAGAGACAGGAGCACGAGCAGTACTTC
-,TRBJ2-1,few,TRBV29-1,CSVDRASYNEQFF,TGCAGCGTTGACAGGGCGTCCTACAATGAGCAGTTCTTC
TRBD2,TRBJ2-7,few,TRBV20-1,CSASERELHEQYF,TGCAGTGCTAGCGAGCGGGAGCTCCACGAGCAGTACTTC
-,TRBJ1-2,many,TRBV25-1,CASSSTGNYGYTF,TGTGCCAGCAGTAGCACAGGGAACTATGGCTACACCTTC